This section outlines one T cell receptor beta chain sequence together with its context. V was clipped by 5 bases and J by 1 base, with 20 bases between them. CDR3 length: 17 amino acids. The germline gives CDR1 LNHDA, CDR2 SQIVND (reference sequence). Exclusion followed for patients with uncontrolled infection, other autoimmune disease, pregnancy or lactation. These data come from a study of T cells in Graves' hyperthyroidism and ophthalmopathy. RNA transcripts gave rise to amplified TCR beta CDR3 regions. TCR CDR3 regions were first amplified by RT-PCR with HTBI primers. TCRdb analysed the multiplex PCR reads with MiXCR anew, one entry per CDR3 protein. The profile covers fewer than 750,000 distinct CDR3 sequences, with about 14% appearing a single time and around 12% taken by the ten largest.

This clonotype was obtained from a woman in her fifties or sixties with Graves' ophthalmopathy. The J gene is TRBJ1-1, the V gene TRBV19; tentatively, D is TRBD1 (5 bases). The sequenced sample was blood. CDR3 protein: CASSPTKPTDKNTEAFF. In DNA, the CDR3 is TGTGCCAGTAGTCCAACCAAACCGACGGACAAGAACACTGAAGCTTTCTTT.